This passage covers 2 T cell receptor beta chains from one sample sequenced in a study of shared T cell receptors in the human thymus (dated by TCRdb to about 2021). Library construction relied on the immunoSEQ multiplex PCR assay. In TCRdb, the immuneACCESS table is reduced to in-frame sequences with V and J assigned. These tables do not hold every clone; where another copy was compared, an unresolved V gene accounts for under half, and the others remain unexplained. The sample has hundreds of thousands of clones on record, 88% of them singletons. The ten top clones hold 0.0095% to 0.013% of the sample. The same sample was also used in a study of human thymus T cells.

The sample was thymocytes. These receptors came from a boy in the first two years of life with a congenital heart defect. Donor details come from another sample of the same person, matched by shared clones.

V gene TRBV6-6 combines with J gene TRBJ2-7; D may be TRBD2 (5 bases). The V gene lost 0 bases and the J gene lost 1 base, with 7 bases spanning the gap. This CDR3 contains 14 residues. Germline V gene sequence: CDR1 MNHNY, CDR2 SVGAGI (reference sequence). The CDR3: CASSYSGRSYEQYF. The DNA of the CDR3 is TGTGCCAGCAGTTACTCGGGGAGATCCTACGAGCAGTACTTC.

This clone has just one count. The rearrangement uses TRBV29-1 and TRBJ1-1; no firm D call. The CDR3 has 11 residues. Germline V gene lookup returns CDR1 SQVTM and CDR2 ANQGSEA. V lost 4 bases and J lost 6, with 9 bases in between. The CDR3 region has the DNA TGCAGCGTTGCCGACTTTCCTGAAGCTTTCTTT. Encoded protein: CSVADFPEAFF.